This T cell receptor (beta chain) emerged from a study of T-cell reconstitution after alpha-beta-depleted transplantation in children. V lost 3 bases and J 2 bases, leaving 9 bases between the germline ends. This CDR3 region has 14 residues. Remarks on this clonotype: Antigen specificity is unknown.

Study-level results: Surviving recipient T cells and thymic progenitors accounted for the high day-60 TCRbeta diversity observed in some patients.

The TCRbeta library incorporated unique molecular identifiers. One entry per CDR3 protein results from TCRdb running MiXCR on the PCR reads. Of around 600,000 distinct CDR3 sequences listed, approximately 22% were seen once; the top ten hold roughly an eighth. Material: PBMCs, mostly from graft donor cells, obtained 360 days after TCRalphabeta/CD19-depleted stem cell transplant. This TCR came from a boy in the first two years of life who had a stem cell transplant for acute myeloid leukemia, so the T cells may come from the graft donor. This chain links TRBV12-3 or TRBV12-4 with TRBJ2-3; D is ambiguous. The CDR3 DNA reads TGTGCCAGCAGTTTGTACGGAATCACAGATACGCAGTATTTT. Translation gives CASSLYGITDTQYF.